This T cell receptor beta chain was sequenced in a study of neoadjuvant anti-PD-1 for oral cavity cancer. Turning to the study itself: Nivolumab at 3 mg/kg was mostly given biweekly, three to four doses, pre-surgery.

This CDR3 comprises 13 residues. The V and J ends lost 3 bases and 9 bases respectively, with 12 bases between them. Germline V gives CDR1 SGHAT, CDR2 FQNNGV. Stage II-IVA oral cavity squamous cell carcinoma was new and untreated by systemic or radiation therapy. The assay was immunoSEQ multiplex PCR, and TCRdb's table has in-frame clones only and misses some. The data show 16,000 or so clones, 50% to 75% seen once. The specimen comprised PBMCs, sampled before nivolumab (anti-PD-1) treatment. The gene calls are TRBV11-2 and TRBJ1-5; D ambiguous. This receptor was taken from a person aged 40 to 85 with oral cavity squamous cell carcinoma. The CDR3 protein is CASSLVSGGPQHF. Written as DNA, the CDR3 is TGTGCCAGCAGCTTGGTGAGTGGAGGGCCCCAGCATTTT.